The 17 T cell receptor beta chains below were found in one sample sequenced in a study of blood T cell repertoires in COVID-19. Assay used: immunoSEQ multiplex PCR; TCRdb lists only in-frame clones, some missing. Of about 46,000 clones listed, 80% to 90% are singletons. Sequencing input: peripheral blood. Source of these receptors: a human donor with active COVID-19. The donor label of this sample is uncertain.

Only a few counts were recorded for this clone. J is TRBJ1-3 and V is TRBV28, with D possibly matching TRBD1 (5 bases). Germline V gives CDR1 MDHEN, CDR2 SYDVKM. The length of the CDR3 is 13 residues. V was clipped by 8 bases and J by 3 bases, with 11 bases between them. The CDR3 region has the DNA TGTGCCAGCGGGAAGGGGTATGGAAACACCATATATTTT. Its translation: CASGKGYGNTIYF.

This CDR3 reads CASSLDGAEAFF. The CDR3, as DNA: TGTGCCAGCAGCTTAGACGGGGCTGAAGCTTTCTTT. V usage is TRBV11-2 and J usage is TRBJ1-1; D not certain. CDR1 and CDR2 from the germline V gene are SGHAT and FQNNGV. The CDR3 sequence is 12 residues long. Trimming cost V 0 bases and J 6 bases, with 5 bases left between them.

CDR3 DNA: TGTGCCAGCAGCTCCAGGACTAGCGGGAGGGCAACATTCTTC. Translation: CASSSRTSGRATFF. The J gene is TRBJ2-1, the V gene TRBV5-6; TRBD2 matches at 15 bases. V shed 3 bases, J shed 16 bases, and the junction held 8 bases outside the gene matches. Germline CDR1 SGHDT, CDR2 YYEEEE. The CDR3 runs to 14 residues.

J is TRBJ1-3 and V is TRBV21-1. TRBV21-1 is a pseudogene. The length of the CDR3 is 18 residues. The CDR3 nucleotides read TGTGCCAGCTCTCAACGGGAAGATAAGGGAAGGCTCGGAAACACCATATATTTT. Its translation is CASSQREDKGRLGNTIYF.

In nucleotides, the CDR3 is TGCGCCAGCAGCCAAGACGTGGCAGGGGCGGCGATCACCATATATTTT. This sequence encodes CASSQDVAGAAITIYF. The chain carries TRBV4-3 and TRBJ1-3; D perhaps matches TRBD1 (6 bases). Trimming left V 0 bases short and J 9 bases short, with 18 bases between. CDR1 and CDR2 (germline): LGHNA, YSLEER. The CDR3 length is 16 residues.

The J gene is TRBJ2-1, the V gene TRBV7-9; 7 bases align to TRBD1. The CDR3 is made up of 15 amino acids. Germline V gene sequence: CDR1 SEHNR, CDR2 FQNEAQ (reference sequence). Trimming took 2 bases from V and 4 from J; bases not matched to a gene: 5. The CDR3 is CASSLPTGLYNEQFF. The CDR3 bases are TGTGCCAGCAGCTTACCGACAGGGCTATACAATGAGCAGTTCTTC. Complete variable domain (other parts from reference TRBV7-9 and TRBJ2-1): DTGVSQNPRHKITKRGQNVTFRCDPISEHNRLYWYRQTLGQGPEFLTYFQNEAQLEKSRLLSDRFSAERPKGSFSTLEIQRTEQGDSAMYLCASSLPTGLYNEQFFGPGTRLTVL.

The chain uses TRBV11-3 and TRBJ2-1, with TRBD2 matching over 8 bases. The CDR3 runs to 14 residues. The germline V gene encodes CDR1 SGHNT and CDR2 YENEEA. J lost 4 bases, V lost 5 bases, and 4 bases had no gene match. The CDR3 spells CASSARLAYNEQFF. DNA of the CDR3: TGTGCCAGCAGCGCCCGACTAGCGTACAATGAGCAGTTCTTC.

The chain carries TRBV5-4 and TRBJ2-7; possible D gene TRBD1, 6 bases. Trimming left V 3 bases short and J 2 bases short, with 12 bases between. Germline-derived CDR1 and CDR2 are SGHNT and YYREEE (reference sequence). The CDR3 has 14 residues. The CDR3, as DNA: TGTGCCAGCAGCTCCGGGACAACCACCTACGAGCAGTACTTC. This codes for CASSSGTTTYEQYF.

The V gene is TRBV7-6, the J gene TRBJ2-7, with 7 bases aligning to TRBD1. CDR3 length: 15 amino acids. The V and J ends lost 1 base and 2 bases, in that order; junction bases with no gene match: 5. Germline V gene data show CDR1 as SGHVS and CDR2 as FNYEAQ. CDR3 loop: CASSLGQGIAYEQYF. The CDR3 DNA is TGTGCCAGCAGCTTAGGACAGGGAATCGCCTACGAGCAGTACTTC.

The chain's CDR3 is CATSRQGSTDTQYF. As DNA, the CDR3 is TGTGCCACCAGTCGGCAGGGGAGCACAGATACGCAGTATTTT. This chain uses TRBV24-1 with TRBJ2-3; weak D call: TRBD1 (6 bases). This CDR3 region has 14 residues. Between the trimmed V and J ends, which lost 6 bases and 0 bases, there was a span of 9 bases. Germline V gene lookup returns CDR1 KGHDR and CDR2 SFDVKD.

This clone was recorded once. The chain carries TRBV2 and TRBJ1-5; TRBD1 aligns across 8 bases. V gave up 4 bases and J gave up 8 bases; unmatched junction bases: 4. Germline CDR1 and CDR2: SNHLY and FYNNEI. This CDR3 contains 13 residues. The CDR3 DNA reads as TGTGCCAGCAGTGTGCAGGGGGCGGAGCCCCAGCATTTT. It specifies CASSVQGAEPQHF.

This chain joins TRBV6-1 and TRBJ1-2; no firm D call. Trimming left V 2 bases short and J 4 bases short, with 8 bases between. Per the germline V gene, CDR1 is MNHNS and CDR2 is SASEGT. The CDR3 runs 13 residues. The CDR3 reads CASSETVTYGYTF. CDR3 coding DNA: TGTGCCAGCAGTGAAACGGTAACCTATGGCTACACCTTC.

V and J are TRBV30 and TRBJ1-2; a possible D gene is TRBD1 (5 bases). The V end was cut by 0 bases, the J end by 3 bases, with 14 bases between. CDR1 and CDR2 (germline): GTSNPN, SVGIG (reference sequence). The CDR3 consists of 15 residues. The CDR3 sequence: CAWSVGARPDYGYTF. The CDR3, as DNA: TGTGCCTGGAGTGTAGGGGCCCGACCCGACTATGGCTACACCTTC.

The chain uses TRBV30 and TRBJ2-7, with D maybe TRBD1 (5 bases). The CDR3 covers 14 residues. V lost 2 bases to trimming and J lost 6 bases, with 17 bases between them. In germline, CDR1 is GTSNPN, CDR2 SVGIG (reference sequence). CDR3 coding DNA: TGTGCCTGGAGTCAAACCGTGGGGCTATTCGAGCAGTACTTC. Translation: CAWSQTVGLFEQYF. The variable domain in full, with the rest retrieved from reference TRBV30 and TRBJ2-7, is SQTIHQWPATLVQPVGSPLSLECTVEGTSNPNLYWYRQAAGRGLQLLFYSVGIGQISSEVPQNLSASRPQDRQFILSSKKLLLSDSGFYLCAWSQTVGLFEQYFGPGTRLTVT.

The chain recombines TRBV10-1 with TRBJ2-1; 8 positions agree with TRBD1. V trimming: 2 bases; J trimming: 0 bases; junction bases outside the gene matches: 0. The CDR3 contains 15 residues. Germline V gives CDR1 WNHNN, CDR2 SYGVQD (reference sequence). The CDR3 region is CASSETGGSYNEQFF. CDR3 sequence (DNA): TGCGCCAGCAGTGAGACAGGGGGCTCCTACAATGAGCAGTTCTTC.

The count of this clone is one. The rearrangement joins TRBV2 to TRBJ2-3; 12 bases are shared with TRBD2. Losses at the gene ends were 4 bases for V and 4 bases for J; bases not matched to a gene: 3. Germline CDR1 reads SNHLY; CDR2 reads FYNNEI. The CDR3 totals 15 residues. The chain's CDR3 is CASSALAGGADTQYF. CDR3 coding DNA: TGTGCCAGCAGTGCCCTAGCGGGGGGGGCAGATACGCAGTATTTT.

The chain combines TRBV3-1 (or the pseudogene TRBV3-2) with TRBJ2-3, with D tentatively TRBD2 (6 bases). The CDR3 consists of 13 residues. Per germline, CDR1 LGHDT and CDR2 YNNKEL (reference sequence). Trimming left V 6 bases short and J 6 bases short, with 13 bases between. The CDR3 spells CASRWTTEDTQYF. The CDR3 DNA is TGTGCCAGCAGATGGACTACGGAGGATACGCAGTATTTT.